This TCR beta chain was sequenced during a study of beta chain features in type 1 diabetes. The CDR3 sequence is 15 residues long. CDR1 SGHDT and CDR2 YYEEEE come from the germline V gene. V gave up 2 bases and J gave up 0 bases, with 11 bases separating them. What was sequenced were expressed TCRB transcripts, since all of the isolated RNA had been reverse transcribed. TCRdb's table, derived via immunoSEQ multiplex PCR, lists solely in-frame clones and lacks some. The table shows roughly 140,000 clones, with about a tenth occurring only once. This clone was seen more than once but under ten times. The target antigen is unknown. General observations from the study: Shortening of TCRB CDR3s, moderate but significant, appeared in all four CD4+ subsets of Type 1 diabetes patients.

This clonotype was obtained from a young man with type 1 diabetes. The rearrangement joins TRBV5-6 to TRBJ2-5; possibly TRBD1 for D (6 bases). The specimen was central memory CD4+ T cells from blood. This CDR3 reads CASSFKGEYQETQYF. CDR3 sequence (DNA): TGTGCCAGCAGCTTCAAGGGGGAGTACCAAGAGACCCAGTACTTC. Combining the CDR3 with reference TRBV5-6 and TRBJ2-5 gives the whole variable domain DAGVTQSPTHLIKTRGQQVTLRCSPKSGHDTVSWYQQALGQGPQFIFQYYEEEERQRGNFPDRFSGHQFPNYSSELNVNALLLGDSALYLCASSFKGEYQETQYFGPGTRLLVL.